Sequencing of this T cell receptor (beta chain) was carried out in a study of blood T cell repertoires in COVID-19. This CDR3 region has 16 residues. The germline V gene has CDR1 SGHTA and CDR2 FQGNSA. Germline trimming cut 5 bases from V and 0 bases from J; bases unmatched to any gene: 10. The table came from immunoSEQ multiplex PCR; TCRdb's copy has only in-frame clones and leaves some out. Of around 260,000 clones listed, 75% to 95% are singletons. What was sequenced was PBMCs or T cells enriched from blood (not recorded which). This rearrangement joins TRBV7-2 to TRBJ2-7; the match to TRBD1 covers 7 bases. The sequence was collected from a woman aged 25 to 39 who had recovered from COVID-19. The CDR3 here is CASSPVMGQSSYEQYF. In DNA form, the CDR3 reads TGTGCCAGCAGCCCTGTGATGGGACAGAGCTCCTACGAGCAGTACTTC.